The T cell receptor beta chain under discussion was sequenced for a study of T cell changes during pregnancy in multiple sclerosis. V was trimmed by 0 bases and J by 1 base, leaving 10 bases between them. This CDR3 contains 16 residues. Germline values: CDR1 SGHDN, CDR2 FVKESK. This table comes from immunoSEQ multiplex PCR, and its TCRdb copy is limited to in-frame clones, with some not included. The sample gives some 81,000 clones, 89% of which show up once; approximately 2% is in the top ten. The V call is TRBV14, the J call TRBJ2-1; the D gene is possibly TRBD1 (6 bases). The clonotype comes from a female donor with multiple sclerosis, enrolled in a pregnancy study. The starting material was peripheral blood, obtained before pregnancy. The CDR3 spells CASSQDLGASYNEQFF. CDR3 DNA sequence: TGTGCCAGCAGCCAAGATTTGGGGGCGTCCTACAATGAGCAGTTCTTC.